These T cell receptor beta chains were read from a single sample in a study of graft-versus-host responses after intestinal transplantation. Antigens for these TCRs are unknown. TCRdb keeps only in-frame clones here, not all; method: immunoSEQ multiplex PCR. In the table there are around 130,000 clones, approximately 92% of which are singletons. Source: unstimulated CD4+ T cells sorted from spleen or lymph node cells, taken before intestinal transplant. The receptors were sampled from a human donor who received an intestinal transplant. Each CDR3 is given with its conserved first and last residue. The D gene is left open where the match is weak. The size entry is marked missing in some rows and otherwise reads once, few, many or a size class.

few	TRBV4-1	NA	14	TRBJ2-2	CASSLGTHTGELFF	TGCGCCAGCAGCCTAGGGACTCACACCGGGGAGCTGTTTTTT
NA	TRBV2	NA	13	TRBJ1-1	CASSDGGNFEAFF	TGTGCCAGCAGTGACGGGGGGAATTTTGAGGCTTTCTTT
NA	TRBV11-3	NA	17	TRBJ1-3	CASSLAGVPSSGNTIYF	TGTGCCAGCAGCTTAGCTGGAGTCCCGAGCTCTGGAAACACCATATATTTT
once	TRBV19	NA	13	TRBJ2-5	CAASGTDQETQYF	TGTGCCGCTTCGGGGACGGACCAAGAGACCCAGTACTTC
NA	TRBV5-4	NA	14	TRBJ2-7	CASSLAGGRGEQYF	TGTGCCAGCAGCTTGGCTGGGGGACGTGGCGAGCAGTACTTC
NA	TRBV7-2	TRBD1	14	TRBJ2-1	CASSLVSGQGEQFF	TGTGCCAGCAGCTTAGTCAGCGGACAGGGTGAGCAGTTCTTC
NA	TRBV18	NA	15	TRBJ2-3	CASSPYGERADTQYF	TGTGCCAGCTCACCGTATGGGGAGAGGGCAGATACGCAGTATTTT
NA	TRBV2	NA	17	TRBJ2-3	CASSRLDSEPSTDTQYF	TGTGCCAGCAGCCGACTAGACAGTGAACCTAGCACAGATACGCAGTATTTT
NA	TRBV5-1	TRBD1	16	TRBJ2-2	CASSLGRQGGTGELFF	TGCGCCAGCAGCCTGGGTAGACAGGGTGGAACCGGGGAGCTGTTTTTT
NA	TRBV7-2	NA	15	TRBJ2-3	CASSSDLRGTDTQYF	TGTGCCAGCAGCTCCGATTTGAGGGGAACAGATACGCAGTATTTT
once	TRBV5-1	NA	13	TRBJ1-3	CASSLQGGNTIYF	TGCGCCAGCAGCTTGCAGGGGGGAAACACCATATATTTT
NA	TRBV9	NA	12	TRBJ2-3	CASSVIGEAQYF	TGTGCCAGCAGCGTAATAGGGGAGGCGCAGTATTTT
few	TRBV19	NA	13	TRBJ1-2	CASSLSRNYGYTF	TGTGCCAGTAGTCTCTCGAGAAACTATGGCTACACCTTC
NA	TRBV13	NA	15	TRBJ2-2	CASLDRYSNTGELFF	TGTGCCAGTTTAGACAGGTATTCGAACACCGGGGAGCTGTTTTTT
NA	TRBV9	NA	15	TRBJ1-1	CASSFIIGPNTEAFF	TGTGCCAGCAGCTTCATAATTGGCCCAAACACTGAAGCTTTCTTT
NA	TRBV27	NA	13	TRBJ2-7	CASSYVRTYEQYF	TGTGCCAGCAGTTATGTCAGAACCTACGAGCAGTACTTC
NA	TRBV6-5	NA	16	TRBJ2-3	CASSYSVNPSTDTQYF	TGTGCCAGCAGTTACTCCGTGAACCCTAGCACAGATACGCAGTATTTT
NA	TRBV7-7	NA	16	TRBJ2-5	CASSLSPPGLQETQYF	TGTGCCAGCAGCTTATCCCCCCCAGGACTTCAAGAGACCCAGTACTTC
NA	TRBV7-9	NA	15	TRBJ1-1	CASSGVPAQNTEAFF	TGTGCCAGCAGCGGAGTGCCAGCCCAGAACACTGAAGCTTTCTTT
NA	TRBV2	NA	15	TRBJ2-5	CASSEPLRGQETQYF	TGTGCCAGCAGTGAACCTCTCCGGGGGCAAGAGACCCAGTACTTC
NA	TRBV6-5	NA	15	TRBJ2-1	CATSGRLSSYNEQFF	TGTGCCACCTCGGGACGCTTGAGCTCCTACAATGAGCAGTTCTTC
NA	TRBV27	TRBD1	15	TRBJ2-7	CASSRRTGEAYEQYF	TGTGCCAGCAGCCGCCGGACAGGGGAGGCCTACGAGCAGTACTTC